This TCR beta chain comes out of a study of OX40 agonist ivuxolimab in advanced cancers. As regards this clone: Antigen unknown.

Germline values: CDR1 SGHDN, CDR2 FVKESK. The length of the CDR3 is 15 residues. V dropped 1 base and J dropped 5 bases, with 9 bases sitting between them. Study results and limitations: Some of the lowest clonal expansion was seen in partial responders at 0.1-3.0 mg/kg. Within 6 weeks, CD4+ and CD8+ blood T cells expanded clonally at 0.1 to 3.0 mg/kg.

Profiling relied on immunoSEQ multiplex PCR, and the TCRdb table lists in-frame clones only, not all of them. The data show about 76,000 clones, approximately 86% seen once. The sequenced sample was CD4+ or CD8+ T cells sorted from blood, obtained in a trial of the OX40 agonist ivuxolimab. This sequence joins TRBV14 and TRBJ1-6, with a tentative D call TRBD1 (5 bases). The sequence was collected from an adult with an advanced solid tumor such as melanoma, head and neck, liver or kidney cancer. The CDR3 spells CASSQGQYNNSPLHF. CDR3 sequence (DNA): TGTGCCAGCAGCCAAGGACAGTACAATAATTCACCCCTCCACTTT.